The 13 T cell receptor beta chains below all came from one sample that was sequenced in a study of T cells in Graves' hyperthyroidism and ophthalmopathy. The source material, RNA transcripts, was used to amplify TCR beta CDR3 regions. The HTBI set primed first-round TCR CDR3 RT-PCR. TCRdb recomputed calls from the multiplex PCR reads with MiXCR, one row per CDR3 protein. The sample shows about 520,000 distinct CDR3 sequences, roughly a quarter of them seen only once. Material: blood. The origin of the receptors is a woman aged 30 to 39 with Graves' ophthalmopathy.

V usage is TRBV28 and J usage is TRBJ1-1; TRBD1 matches at 7 bases. V shed 6 bases, J shed 0 bases, and the junction held 10 bases outside the gene matches. The CDR3 is 16 residues long. CDR1 is MDHEN and CDR2 is SYDVKM in the germline V gene. The CDR3 region is CASSSPGQIMNTEAFF. CDR3 in DNA: TGTGCCAGCAGCTCACCGGGACAGATTATGAACACTGAAGCTTTCTTT.

This clonotype was found many times. This chain uses TRBV6-1 with TRBJ1-1, with a possible D match to TRBD1 (5 bases). The CDR3 runs to 13 residues. Germline CDR1 is MNHNS and CDR2 is SASEGT. Trimming pared 4 bases from V and 3 bases from J, leaving 9 bases between. CDR3 bases: TGTGCCAGCAGTGGGGGGTTGGACACTGAAGCTTTCTTT. It translates to CASSGGLDTEAFF.

The V and J genes are TRBV20-1 and TRBJ2-7; the match to TRBD1 covers 8 bases. J gave up 6 bases and V 5 bases, and 6 bases lay outside the gene matches. This CDR3 region has 12 residues. The V gene's germline CDR1 is DFQATT and CDR2 SNEGSKA (reference sequence). The CDR3: CSAEFGQGEQYF. The DNA for the CDR3 is TGCAGTGCTGAGTTCGGACAGGGCGAGCAGTACTTC.

V and J are TRBV12-3 or TRBV12-4 and TRBJ1-1, with unresolved D. The V and J ends lost 5 bases and 3 bases respectively, with 13 bases between them. The CDR3 contains 14 residues. Here the CDR3 reads CASSPFGVDTEAFF. For the CDR3, the DNA is TGTGCCAGCAGTCCCTTTGGGGTGGACACTGAAGCTTTCTTT.

This chain uses TRBV12-3 or TRBV12-4 with TRBJ1-2, with 7 bases fitting TRBD1. CDR3 length: 17 amino acids. V shed 8 bases, J shed 1 base, and the junction held 16 bases outside the gene matches. CDR3 in amino acids: CASSSGQPTSYNYGYTF. The CDR3, as DNA: TGTGCCAGCTCTTCGGGACAGCCGACCAGTTATAACTATGGCTACACCTTC.

Many counts were recorded for this clonotype. The V gene is TRBV6-1, the J gene TRBJ2-7; 10 bases map to TRBD1. This CDR3 region has 14 residues. V lost 1 base to trimming and J lost 3 bases; unmatched junction nucleotides: 0. Germline CDR1 and CDR2: MNHNS and SASEGT. The CDR3 protein is CASSEGTGGYEQYF. The CDR3 nucleotides read TGTGCCAGCAGTGAAGGGACAGGGGGCTACGAGCAGTACTTC.

This clonotype was seen many times. The chain is built from TRBV7-2 and TRBJ1-6, with 10 positions matching TRBD1. This CDR3 is 15 amino acids long. The germline gives CDR1 SGHTA, CDR2 FQGNSA. The V and J ends lost 4 bases and 9 bases, in that order; junction bases with no gene match: 6. In DNA form, the CDR3 reads TGTGCCAGCAGCTCAGGCCGGGACAGGGGTTCACCCCTCCACTTT. It translates to CASSSGRDRGSPLHF.

CDR3 sequence (DNA): TGTGCCAGCAGCTTCGTCTCAAAAGCAGGGTATCAAGAGACCCAGTACTTC. This gives the protein CASSFVSKAGYQETQYF. The rearrangement links TRBV5-6 to TRBJ2-5; TRBD1 might be the D (5 bases). The V end lost 2 bases, the J end lost 2 bases, and 19 bases lay between the germline ends. The length of the CDR3 is 17 residues. The germline V gene has CDR1 SGHDT and CDR2 YYEEEE.

The chain combines TRBV10-3 with TRBJ2-2; 9 nucleotides align to TRBD2. The J segment lost 0 bases and the V segment lost 8 bases, leaving 10 bases of the junction unmatched. CDR1 and CDR2 from the germline V gene are ENHRY and SYGVKD. The CDR3 is made up of 17 amino acids. The CDR3 coding sequence is TGTGCCATCCGGGCTAGCGGGGCCCCGCCGAACACCGGGGAGCTGTTTTTT. It is translated as CAIRASGAPPNTGELFF.

The chain carries TRBV12-3 or TRBV12-4 and TRBJ1-1; D is unresolved. V was cut by 3 bases and J by 1 base, with 9 bases left in between. The CDR3 length is 14 residues. CDR3 sequence reads: CASSFAEPNTEAFF. The CDR3 nucleotides are TGTGCCAGCAGTTTTGCGGAGCCGAACACTGAAGCTTTCTTT.

This clonotype was counted ten times or more. CDR3 amino acids: CSARDFVQTRPYEQYF. The DNA of the CDR3 is TGCAGTGCTAGAGATTTTGTCCAGACCCGTCCCTACGAGCAGTACTTC. The J gene is TRBJ2-7, the V gene TRBV20-1; no reliable D call. The CDR3 length is 16 residues. Trimming removed 0 bases from V and 2 bases from J, with 17 bases in between. Germline assignment: CDR1 DFQATT and CDR2 SNEGSKA (reference sequence).

This clonotype was recorded at least ten times. The V gene is TRBV11-2, the J gene TRBJ2-7; TRBD2 might be the D (6 bases). The CDR3 totals 14 residues. V lost 2 bases and J lost 3, with 11 bases in between. CDR1 and CDR2 from the germline V gene are SGHAT and FQNNGV. The DNA of the CDR3 is TGTGCCAGCAGCTTAAGGGACTTCGGCTACGAGCAGTACTTC. Translating it yields CASSLRDFGYEQYF.

V gene TRBV28 combines with J gene TRBJ2-7; D is uncertain. Germline CDR1 MDHEN, CDR2 SYDVKM. V shed 5 bases and J shed 6 bases, with 20 bases lying between them. There are 15 residues in the CDR3. The CDR3 here is CASSPESAYRLEQYF. The DNA of the CDR3 is TGTGCCAGCAGTCCCGAATCGGCTTACCGGCTCGAGCAGTACTTC.